These 21 T cell receptor beta chains were all obtained from the same sample, sequenced in a study of T-cell memory formation after mild COVID-19. TCRdb fed the 5' RACE reads into MiXCR, producing one record per CDR3 protein. The table shows around 450,000 distinct CDR3 sequences, with roughly 20% occurring only once. Sequencing was carried out using PBMCs or a T cell subset sorted from them (not recorded which). These receptors were taken from an adult woman who had mild COVID-19 (a few samples of this study predate the infection). Cell type and time point are not known.

There are a few counts of this clonotype. This chain uses TRBV6-2 or TRBV6-3 with TRBJ2-7; D remains ambiguous. The ends were cut back, 6 bases at V and 2 bases at J, with 17 bases in the middle. This CDR3 has 15 residues. CDR1 and CDR2 from the germline V gene are MNHEY and SVGEGT. The CDR3 protein is CASRRRTASAYEQYF. The CDR3 DNA sequence: TGTGCCAGCAGACGACGGACGGCCTCGGCCTACGAGCAGTACTTC.

The genes are TRBV2 and TRBJ1-2; D is possibly TRBD1 (5 bases). Germline V lookup: CDR1 SNHLY, CDR2 FYNNEI. This CDR3 comprises 13 residues. V was pared by 8 bases and J by 4 bases, with 14 bases between. The CDR3 DNA reads as TGTGCCAGCGACTGGCAGGACACCTATGGCTACACCTTC. Protein sequence: CASDWQDTYGYTF.

DNA of the CDR3: TGCAGTGCTAGAGATGTGAGGCAGGGGTCTAACTATGGCTACACCTTC. It is translated as CSARDVRQGSNYGYTF. This chain connects TRBV20-1 to TRBJ1-2; TRBD1 is a possible D gene (6 bases). Germline-derived CDR1 and CDR2 are DFQATT and SNEGSKA (reference sequence). V was trimmed by 0 bases and J by 0 bases, leaving 14 bases between them. This CDR3 comprises 16 residues.

This clonotype occurred many times. The chain has TRBV24-1 and TRBJ2-5; 8 nucleotides line up with TRBD1. Germline V gives CDR1 KGHDR, CDR2 SFDVKD. V was pared by 5 bases and J by 1 base, with 5 bases of the junction left unmatched. The CDR3 contains 15 residues. The CDR3 region has the DNA TGTGCCACCAGTGCCTCGGGACAGGCCCAAGAGACCCAGTACTTC. It translates to CATSASGQAQETQYF.

Only a few counts were recorded for this clonotype. V gene TRBV7-8 combines with J gene TRBJ1-1; tentative D call: TRBD1 (6 bases). The V and J ends lost 1 base and 5 bases respectively, with 17 bases between them. The CDR3 sequence is 16 residues long. Germline V gene sequence: CDR1 SGHVS, CDR2 FQNEAQ. The CDR3 sequence is CASSLVWSGAGTEAFF. DNA for the CDR3: TGTGCCAGCAGCTTAGTTTGGTCGGGGGCAGGGACTGAAGCTTTCTTT. Combining the CDR3 with reference TRBV7-8 and TRBJ1-1 gives the whole variable domain GAGVSQSPRYKVAKRGQDVALRCDPISGHVSLFWYQQALGQGPEFLTYFQNEAQLDKSGLPSDRFFAERPEGSVSTLKIQRTQQEDSAVYLCASSLVWSGAGTEAFFGQGTRLTVV.

This clonotype was seen many times. The genes are TRBV9 and TRBJ2-1, with 10 bases fitting TRBD2. The ends lost 0 bases at V and 7 bases at J; junction bases unmatched: 7. CDR3 size: 16 residues. CDR1 and CDR2 from the germline V gene are SGDLS and YYNGEE. Here the CDR3 DNA reads TGTGCCAGCAGCGTAGATCCAGCGGGGGGGCAGAATGAGCAGTTCTTC. This encodes CASSVDPAGGQNEQFF.

This clonotype was detected only a few times. V usage is TRBV7-9 and J usage is TRBJ2-4; 7 nucleotides match TRBD1. J was trimmed by 4 bases and V by 5 bases; bases with no gene match: 5. Germline CDR1 is SEHNR and CDR2 is FQNEAQ (reference sequence). CDR3 size: 14 residues. CDR3 bases: TGTGCCAGCAGCGATGACAGGGCTAAAAACATTCAGTACTTC. Translation gives CASSDDRAKNIQYF. Full variable domain (outside the CDR3, taken from reference TRBV7-9 and TRBJ2-4): DTGVSQNPRHKITKRGQNVTFRCDPISEHNRLYWYRQTLGQGPEFLTYFQNEAQLEKSRLLSDRFSAERPKGSFSTLEIQRTEQGDSAMYLCASSDDRAKNIQYFGAGTRLSVL.

The chain has TRBV6-5 and TRBJ1-5; D perhaps matches TRBD1 (6 bases). Germline V gene lookup returns CDR1 MNHEY and CDR2 SVGAGI. V dropped 0 bases and J dropped 3 bases, with 12 bases sitting between them. This CDR3 has 16 amino acids. The DNA of the CDR3 is TGTGCCAGCAGTTACTCCCGGACAGCGACCAATCAGCCCCAGCATTTT. Translated: CASSYSRTATNQPQHF.

This clonotype was counted between two and nine times. The genes are TRBV18 and TRBJ1-3, with unresolved D. This CDR3 has 14 residues. Trimming removed 2 bases at V and 3 bases at J, with 8 bases between. CDR1 and CDR2 from the germline V gene are KGHSH and LQKENI. The CDR3 protein is CASSPAGDGNTIYF. CDR3 nucleotide sequence: TGTGCCAGCTCACCAGCTGGGGATGGAAACACCATATATTTT.

V is TRBV5-1 and J is TRBJ2-7, with a tentative D call TRBD1 (5 bases). Between the trimmed V and J ends, which lost 4 bases and 2 bases, there was a span of 13 bases. Germline lookup yields CDR1 SGHRS and CDR2 YFSETQ. The CDR3 consists of 14 residues. The DNA for the CDR3 is TGCGCCAGCAGCCCGGACAACCTCCCCTACGAGCAGTACTTC. It is translated as CASSPDNLPYEQYF.

The sample holds many counts of this clonotype. The J gene is TRBJ2-1, the V gene TRBV7-3; tentatively, D is TRBD1 (5 bases). This CDR3 region has 16 residues. Trimming cost V 1 base and J 5 bases, with 15 bases left between them. The germline V gene encodes CDR1 SGHTA and CDR2 FQGTGA. CDR3 nucleotide sequence: TGTGCCAGCAGCTTAAAAGGGGTTGGGGTAGACAATGAGCAGTTCTTC. Protein sequence: CASSLKGVGVDNEQFF.

This clonotype was found a few times. This chain connects TRBV2 to TRBJ2-5; TRBD2 is a possible D gene (5 bases). CDR1 is SNHLY, CDR2 FYNNEI, per germline. The ends were cut back, 5 bases at V and 8 bases at J, with 21 bases in the middle. The CDR3 totals 15 residues. The CDR3 sequence: CASSRSLVRDRTQYF. The CDR3 region has the DNA TGTGCCAGCAGTAGGTCACTAGTTCGAGATCGTACCCAGTACTTC. Looking up the rest from reference TRBV2 and TRBJ2-5 gives the full variable domain: EPEVTQTPSHQVTQMGQEVILRCVPISNHLYFYWYRQILGQKVEFLVSFYNNEISEKSEIFDDQFSVERPDGSNFTLKIRSTKLEDSAMYFCASSRSLVRDRTQYFGPGTRLLVL.

This clonotype appeared a few times. The chain joins TRBV11-1 to TRBJ2-2; 12 bases fit TRBD1. Germline V gene lookup returns CDR1 SGHAT and CDR2 FQDESV (reference sequence). The V and J ends lost 5 bases and 5 bases, in that order; junction bases with no gene match: 6. CDR3 size: 16 residues. The CDR3 here is CASSPGTGGRTGELFF. The CDR3 DNA sequence: TGTGCCAGCAGCCCCGGGACAGGGGGCCGTACCGGGGAGCTGTTTTTT.

V gene TRBV7-8 combines with J gene TRBJ2-5; 7 bases map to TRBD2. Germline V gives CDR1 SGHVS, CDR2 FQNEAQ. Trimming at V came to 5 bases and at J to 5 bases, leaving 11 bases not matched to a gene. The CDR3 extends over 15 amino acids. The CDR3 is CASSLRRPGGETQYF. CDR3 sequence (DNA): TGTGCCAGCAGCCTCCGCCGGCCCGGGGGGGAGACCCAGTACTTC. Together with reference TRBV7-8 and TRBJ2-5, the CDR3 gives the full variable domain: GAGVSQSPRYKVAKRGQDVALRCDPISGHVSLFWYQQALGQGPEFLTYFQNEAQLDKSGLPSDRFFAERPEGSVSTLKIQRTQQEDSAVYLCASSLRRPGGETQYFGPGTRLLVL.

The chain employs TRBV29-1 and TRBJ1-1, with D unresolved. This CDR3 is built from 13 residues. From germline, CDR1 is SQVTM and CDR2 ANQGSEA. Trimming left V 4 bases short and J 0 bases short, with 9 bases between. The CDR3 here is CSVAATLNTEAFF. CDR3 in DNA: TGCAGCGTTGCCGCAACATTGAACACTGAAGCTTTCTTT.

This chain uses TRBV21-1 with TRBJ2-1. TRBV21-1 is described as a pseudogene. CDR3 size: 14 residues. Here the CDR3 DNA reads TGTGCCAGCAGCAAGGTGATTCGCTTCCCTGAGCAGTTCTTC. It encodes CASSKVIRFPEQFF.

The chain couples TRBV30 to TRBJ2-2; D is unresolved. This CDR3 contains 14 residues. The germline gives CDR1 GTSNPN, CDR2 SVGIG (reference sequence). V was cut by 0 bases and J by 0 bases, with 5 bases left in between. The DNA for the CDR3 is TGTGCCTGGAGTGTCATTCCGAACACCGGGGAGCTGTTTTTT. This gives the protein CAWSVIPNTGELFF.

Only a few counts were recorded for this clonotype. The chain recombines TRBV7-9 with TRBJ2-1; D gene unclear. Germline CDR1 reads SEHNR; CDR2 reads FQNEAQ (reference sequence). Trimming cost V 5 bases and J 5 bases, with 7 bases left between them. The CDR3 loop spans 12 amino acids. The CDR3 nucleotides are TGTGCCAGCAGCCACCTAGACAATGAGCAGTTCTTC. Protein product: CASSHLDNEQFF. The full variable domain, completed using reference TRBV7-9 and TRBJ2-1, is DTGVSQNPRHKITKRGQNVTFRCDPISEHNRLYWYRQTLGQGPEFLTYFQNEAQLEKSRLLSDRFSAERPKGSFSTLEIQRTEQGDSAMYLCASSHLDNEQFFGPGTRLTVL.

The chain has TRBV4-2 and TRBJ2-5; D is unclear. Germline CDR1 LGHNA, CDR2 YNFKEQ. Trimming stripped 1 base from V and 7 bases from J, with 13 bases between. CDR3 length: 14 residues. The CDR3 nucleotides are TGTGCCAGCAGCCAAGTAGACAACCCAGGGACCCAGTACTTC. Residues: CASSQVDNPGTQYF.

This clonotype was found a few times. This sequence joins TRBV6-2 or TRBV6-3 and TRBJ1-5; 7 bases line up with TRBD1. This CDR3 contains 14 residues. The germline CDR1 and CDR2 sequences are MNHEY and SVGEGT. Losses at the gene ends were 8 bases for V and 2 bases for J; bases not matched to a gene: 6. The CDR3 nucleotides read TGTGCCAGCGTAGCAGGGGGAGGCAATCAGCCCCAGCATTTT. Encoded protein: CASVAGGGNQPQHF.

V gene TRBV5-6 combines with J gene TRBJ2-7; D gene uncertain. Trimming stripped 2 bases from V and 5 bases from J, with 11 bases between. From germline, CDR1 is SGHDT and CDR2 YYEEEE. The CDR3 totals 13 residues. The CDR3 DNA reads TGTGCCAGCAGCTTACTTGGCACCGACGAGCAGTACTTC. This codes for CASSLLGTDEQYF.